This T cell receptor beta chain comes out of a study of chemoradiotherapy in HPV16-positive cancers. This clone was counted a few times. Sequencing used immunoSEQ multiplex PCR; TCRdb keeps in-frame clones, though not all of them. Of some 2,000 clones listed, 70% to 90% were seen once; the top ten hold 6.5% to 8%. The V gene's germline CDR1 is SSHAT and CDR2 FNYEAQ (reference sequence). The CDR3 loop spans 17 amino acids. V lost 5 bases and J lost 1, with 20 bases in between. Sequencing used tumor tissue, obtained from a patient who underwent chemoradiotherapy. This TCR was recovered from a human donor with HPV-associated anogenital cancer. J is TRBJ2-5 and V is TRBV7-7; D ambiguous. The CDR3 bases are TGTGCCAGCAGCCTCCTACCCCCCGGACGGACCCAAGAGACCCAGTACTTC. This codes for CASSLLPPGRTQETQYF. The full variable domain, completed using reference TRBV7-7 and TRBJ2-5, is GAGVSQSPRYKVTKRGQDVTLRCDPISSHATLYWYQQALGQGPEFLTYFNYEAQPDKSGLPSDRFSAERPEGSISTLTIQRTEQRDSAMYRCASSLLPPGRTQETQYFGPGTRLLVL.